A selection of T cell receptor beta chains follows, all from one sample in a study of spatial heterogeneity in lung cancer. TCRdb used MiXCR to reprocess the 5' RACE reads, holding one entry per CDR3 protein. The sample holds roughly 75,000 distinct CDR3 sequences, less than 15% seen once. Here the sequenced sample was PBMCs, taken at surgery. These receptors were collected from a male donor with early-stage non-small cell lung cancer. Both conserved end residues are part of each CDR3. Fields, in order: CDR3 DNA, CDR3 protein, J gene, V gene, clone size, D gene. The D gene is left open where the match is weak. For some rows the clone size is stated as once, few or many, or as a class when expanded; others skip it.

CDR3 DNA: TGTGCCAGCAGGGGGACAGCAAACACTGAAGCTTTCTTT; CDR3 protein: CASRGTANTEAFF; J gene: TRBJ1-1; V gene: TRBV6-2/TRBV6-3; clone size: many; D gene: TRBD1
CDR3 DNA: TGTGCCAGCAGTTTAGAAACAGGGCCTACCTACGAGCAGTACTTC; CDR3 protein: CASSLETGPTYEQYF; J gene: TRBJ2-7; V gene: TRBV27; clone size: once; D gene: NA
CDR3 DNA: TGCGCCAGCAGCCCATTCTCGGGGGCCCAAGAGACCCAGTACTTC; CDR3 protein: CASSPFSGAQETQYF; J gene: TRBJ2-5; V gene: TRBV5-1; clone size: few; D gene: NA
CDR3 DNA: TGTGCCAGCACTTACACGATCGGGCGGAGGAGCTACGAGCAGTACTTC; CDR3 protein: CASTYTIGRRSYEQYF; J gene: TRBJ2-7; V gene: TRBV27; clone size: few; D gene: NA
CDR3 DNA: TGTGCCAGCAGACCGACGACAGGGCCGTATACGCAGTATTTT; CDR3 protein: CASRPTTGPYTQYF; J gene: TRBJ2-3; V gene: TRBV6-2/TRBV6-3; clone size: few; D gene: TRBD1
CDR3 DNA: TGCAGCGCCAGTAGGGACAGGAGATACAATGAGCAGTTCTTC; CDR3 protein: CSASRDRRYNEQFF; J gene: TRBJ2-1; V gene: TRBV29-1; clone size: NA; D gene: TRBD1
CDR3 DNA: TGTGCCAGCGATTGGCAGGGGGCTAGTCAGCCCCAGCATTTT; CDR3 protein: CASDWQGASQPQHF; J gene: TRBJ1-5; V gene: TRBV6-1; clone size: many; D gene: TRBD1
CDR3 DNA: TGTGCCAGCAGCCAAACAGGGGGCTCTAGCACAGATACGCAGTATTTT; CDR3 protein: CASSQTGGSSTDTQYF; J gene: TRBJ2-3; V gene: TRBV7-9; clone size: NA; D gene: TRBD1
CDR3 DNA: TGTGCCAGCAGTCGACAGCCGGGCACTGAAGCTTTCTTT; CDR3 protein: CASSRQPGTEAFF; J gene: TRBJ1-1; V gene: TRBV12-3/TRBV12-4; clone size: NA; D gene: NA
CDR3 DNA: TGTGCCAGCAGCCAGCGACAGGGTTCCACTGAAGCTTTCTTT; CDR3 protein: CASSQRQGSTEAFF; J gene: TRBJ1-1; V gene: TRBV7-9; clone size: NA; D gene: TRBD1
CDR3 DNA: TGTGCCACCAGCAGAGATAGGGACGGGAACTACAATGAGCAGTTCTTC; CDR3 protein: CATSRDRDGNYNEQFF; J gene: TRBJ2-1; V gene: TRBV15; clone size: NA; D gene: NA
CDR3 DNA: TGTGCTTGCAGGATGGGTCGGAACACTGAAGCTTTCTTT; CDR3 protein: CACRMGRNTEAFF; J gene: TRBJ1-1; V gene: TRBV28; clone size: NA; D gene: NA
CDR3 DNA: TGTGCCAGCAGCTCCCGGGACAGCCAAGAGACCCAGTACTTC; CDR3 protein: CASSSRDSQETQYF; J gene: TRBJ2-5; V gene: TRBV13; clone size: few; D gene: TRBD1
CDR3 DNA: TGTGCCAGCAGCTCAGGACTCGCTTACAATGAGCAGTTCTTC; CDR3 protein: CASSSGLAYNEQFF; J gene: TRBJ2-1; V gene: TRBV7-2; clone size: few; D gene: NA
CDR3 DNA: TGTGCTAGTGGTCGACCGGCCGGGGCCCGAGGCAAAAACATTCAGTACTTC; CDR3 protein: CASGRPAGARGKNIQYF; J gene: TRBJ2-4; V gene: TRBV12-5; clone size: NA; D gene: NA
CDR3 DNA: TGTGCCAGCAGCTCCCGACAGGGGGTAACGACAGATACGCAGTATTTT; CDR3 protein: CASSSRQGVTTDTQYF; J gene: TRBJ2-3; V gene: TRBV7-6; clone size: many; D gene: TRBD1
CDR3 DNA: TGTGCCAGTAGTCTTCTAGCGGGAGGGGTCGCAGATACGCAGTATTTT; CDR3 protein: CASSLLAGGVADTQYF; J gene: TRBJ2-3; V gene: TRBV19; clone size: few; D gene: TRBD2
CDR3 DNA: TGCAGTGCTACGGACAGGGGTCGGGGGACTGAAGCTTTCTTT; CDR3 protein: CSATDRGRGTEAFF; J gene: TRBJ1-1; V gene: TRBV20-1; clone size: few; D gene: TRBD1
CDR3 DNA: TGTGCCAGCAGTTTGCAAGGGGGAGGAGGCTACACCTTC; CDR3 protein: CASSLQGGGGYTF; J gene: TRBJ1-2; V gene: TRBV27; clone size: few; D gene: NA
CDR3 DNA: TGTGCCAGCAGCCGGGACAGAGACACAGATACGCAGTATTTT; CDR3 protein: CASSRDRDTDTQYF; J gene: TRBJ2-3; V gene: TRBV7-9; clone size: many; D gene: TRBD1
CDR3 DNA: TGTGCCAGCAGTTTTGGGGCATCGGGAAACATTCAGTACTTC; CDR3 protein: CASSFGASGNIQYF; J gene: TRBJ2-4; V gene: TRBV27; clone size: many; D gene: NA
CDR3 DNA: TGTGCCAGCAGTTTAGACACAGATACGCAGTATTTT; CDR3 protein: CASSLDTDTQYF; J gene: TRBJ2-3; V gene: TRBV12-3/TRBV12-4; clone size: few; D gene: NA
CDR3 DNA: TGTGCCAGCAGTTCCCAAAATATGAACACTGAAGCTTTCTTT; CDR3 protein: CASSSQNMNTEAFF; J gene: TRBJ1-1; V gene: TRBV27; clone size: NA; D gene: NA
CDR3 DNA: TGCAGCGCCAGAGGGGAGTCCAGCTCCTACAATGAGCAGTTCTTC; CDR3 protein: CSARGESSSYNEQFF; J gene: TRBJ2-1; V gene: TRBV29-1; clone size: few; D gene: NA
CDR3 DNA: TGTGCCAGCAGTAAACAAGAGACCCAGTACTTC; CDR3 protein: CASSKQETQYF; J gene: TRBJ2-5; V gene: TRBV6-6; clone size: NA; D gene: NA
CDR3 DNA: TGTGCCAGCACCTGGAGGAACTATGGCTACACCTTC; CDR3 protein: CASTWRNYGYTF; J gene: TRBJ1-2; V gene: TRBV6-1; clone size: few; D gene: NA
CDR3 DNA: TGTGCCAGCAGTGAATCTTACGTCGGTGAAGCTTTCTTT; CDR3 protein: CASSESYVGEAFF; J gene: TRBJ1-1; V gene: TRBV6-1; clone size: few; D gene: NA
CDR3 DNA: TGCGCCAGCAGCTATTCGACATTTTCCGTTGGAAACACCATATATTTT; CDR3 protein: CASSYSTFSVGNTIYF; J gene: TRBJ1-3; V gene: TRBV5-1; clone size: NA; D gene: NA
CDR3 DNA: TGTGCCAGCAATCGACAGCGAAACAGCAATCAGCCCCAGCATTTT; CDR3 protein: CASNRQRNSNQPQHF; J gene: TRBJ1-5; V gene: TRBV6-5; clone size: few; D gene: NA
CDR3 DNA: TGCAGTGGCGTCCCTCCCGGGCGCACAGATACGCAGTATTTT; CDR3 protein: CSGVPPGRTDTQYF; J gene: TRBJ2-3; V gene: TRBV20-1; clone size: NA; D gene: NA
CDR3 DNA: TGCGCCAGCAGCTTGGAAGGAGATGGGACTGAAGCTTTCTTT; CDR3 protein: CASSLEGDGTEAFF; J gene: TRBJ1-1; V gene: TRBV5-1; clone size: few; D gene: NA
CDR3 DNA: TGCGCCAGCAGCTTGGTAGGACTAGCCAACGAGCAGTACTTC; CDR3 protein: CASSLVGLANEQYF; J gene: TRBJ2-7; V gene: TRBV5-1; clone size: few; D gene: TRBD2
CDR3 DNA: TGTGCCATCAGTGAGTCAGGTAGCAATCAGCCCCAGCATTTT; CDR3 protein: CAISESGSNQPQHF; J gene: TRBJ1-5; V gene: TRBV10-3; clone size: few; D gene: NA
CDR3 DNA: TGTGCCAGCAGTACTGTGGGACTAGGATACAATGAGCAGTTCTTC; CDR3 protein: CASSTVGLGYNEQFF; J gene: TRBJ2-1; V gene: TRBV27; clone size: NA; D gene: TRBD2
CDR3 DNA: TGTGCCAGCAGCTTTTGGGCGGGAGGCAACAAAAACATTCAGTACTTC; CDR3 protein: CASSFWAGGNKNIQYF; J gene: TRBJ2-4; V gene: TRBV7-9; clone size: many; D gene: TRBD2
CDR3 DNA: TGCGCCAGCAGCCAAGATAGGGGGGAAAACGGGGAGCTGTTTTTT; CDR3 protein: CASSQDRGENGELFF; J gene: TRBJ2-2; V gene: TRBV4-3; clone size: NA; D gene: NA
CDR3 DNA: TGTGCCTGGGACAGGATCCCTGGAAACACCATATATTTT; CDR3 protein: CAWDRIPGNTIYF; J gene: TRBJ1-3; V gene: TRBV30; clone size: few; D gene: NA
CDR3 DNA: TGCAGTGCACCCAGGGGGCGCGGTACGGTCGAGCAGTACTTC; CDR3 protein: CSAPRGRGTVEQYF; J gene: TRBJ2-7; V gene: TRBV20-1; clone size: few; D gene: TRBD1
CDR3 DNA: TGTGCCAGCAGTCCTCCCGGGGCCGGCTACACCTTC; CDR3 protein: CASSPPGAGYTF; J gene: TRBJ1-2; V gene: TRBV6-5; clone size: many; D gene: NA
CDR3 DNA: TGTGCCATCAGCACGACAGAAGAGCAGTACTTC; CDR3 protein: CAISTTEEQYF; J gene: TRBJ2-7; V gene: TRBV10-3; clone size: NA; D gene: NA
CDR3 DNA: TGTGCCAGCAGTCCACTAGCGGGAGACTACAATGAGCAGTTCTTC; CDR3 protein: CASSPLAGDYNEQFF; J gene: TRBJ2-1; V gene: TRBV4-2; clone size: many; D gene: TRBD2
CDR3 DNA: TGTGCCATCAAAGGCCAGAACACCGGGGAGCTGTTTTTT; CDR3 protein: CAIKGQNTGELFF; J gene: TRBJ2-2; V gene: TRBV10-3; clone size: many; D gene: NA
CDR3 DNA: TGCAGTGCTAGATTAAGACTAGCGGGAGTTGGGTCCTACGAGCAGTACTTC; CDR3 protein: CSARLRLAGVGSYEQYF; J gene: TRBJ2-7; V gene: TRBV20-1; clone size: few; D gene: TRBD2
CDR3 DNA: TGTGCCAGCAGCCCATCCAGGGGAACAACCGGGGAGCTGTTTTTT; CDR3 protein: CASSPSRGTTGELFF; J gene: TRBJ2-2; V gene: TRBV7-9; clone size: NA; D gene: NA
CDR3 DNA: TGCGCCAGCAGCCCCCCCAAGGGGGGATTCTACTTC; CDR3 protein: CASSPPKGGFYF; J gene: TRBJ2-7; V gene: TRBV5-1; clone size: NA; D gene: NA
CDR3 DNA: TGCAGCGTTGGTTTAAATGGCCTTGTTGAGCAGTTCTTC; CDR3 protein: CSVGLNGLVEQFF; J gene: TRBJ2-1; V gene: TRBV29-1; clone size: NA; D gene: NA
CDR3 DNA: TGCAGCGTTTGGATATCCTCTGGAAACACCATATATTTT; CDR3 protein: CSVWISSGNTIYF; J gene: TRBJ1-3; V gene: TRBV29-1; clone size: few; D gene: NA
CDR3 DNA: TGTGCCAGCAGAACAGGGGGTACTGAAGCTTTCTTT; CDR3 protein: CASRTGGTEAFF; J gene: TRBJ1-1; V gene: TRBV6-1; clone size: few; D gene: TRBD1
CDR3 DNA: TGTGCCAGCAGTTACTCGGAAGGCACTGAAGCTTTCTTT; CDR3 protein: CASSYSEGTEAFF; J gene: TRBJ1-1; V gene: TRBV6-5; clone size: few; D gene: NA
CDR3 DNA: TGTGCCAGCAGTGAATCAGGGGGGGCAGATACGCAGTATTTT; CDR3 protein: CASSESGGADTQYF; J gene: TRBJ2-3; V gene: TRBV6-1; clone size: many; D gene: NA
CDR3 DNA: TGTGCCAGCAGCTTGGTCGGGGCCGATGGCTACACCTTC; CDR3 protein: CASSLVGADGYTF; J gene: TRBJ1-2; V gene: TRBV5-5; clone size: NA; D gene: NA
CDR3 DNA: TGTGCCAGCAGCTTTGGGACAGGGTTCGAGCAGTACTTC; CDR3 protein: CASSFGTGFEQYF; J gene: TRBJ2-7; V gene: TRBV11-2; clone size: NA; D gene: TRBD1
CDR3 DNA: TGCGCCAGCAGCGAGGTACTGGGGAAGATCACTGAAGCTTTCTTT; CDR3 protein: CASSEVLGKITEAFF; J gene: TRBJ1-1; V gene: TRBV5-1; clone size: NA; D gene: NA
CDR3 DNA: TGTGCCAGCAGGGATCCTAGGGAACCCAAAAACATTCAGTACTTC; CDR3 protein: CASRDPREPKNIQYF; J gene: TRBJ2-4; V gene: TRBV5-4; clone size: NA; D gene: NA
CDR3 DNA: TGCGCCAGCAGCTCCCGGCCCCCCTGGGAAGAGCAGTTCTTC; CDR3 protein: CASSSRPPWEEQFF; J gene: TRBJ2-1; V gene: TRBV4-3; clone size: many; D gene: NA
CDR3 DNA: TGTGCCAGCAGTTACTCCGGCTTGTACCAAGAGACCCAGTACTTC; CDR3 protein: CASSYSGLYQETQYF; J gene: TRBJ2-5; V gene: TRBV6-2/TRBV6-3; clone size: few; D gene: NA
CDR3 DNA: TGTGCCAGCAGTTACGGGGGCTCAGTCCGGGAAGCTTTCTTT; CDR3 protein: CASSYGGSVREAFF; J gene: TRBJ1-1; V gene: TRBV6-5; clone size: few; D gene: NA
CDR3 DNA: TGTGCCAGCAGTTTAACAGGTAACACTGAAGCTTTCTTT; CDR3 protein: CASSLTGNTEAFF; J gene: TRBJ1-1; V gene: TRBV12-3/TRBV12-4; clone size: many; D gene: NA
CDR3 DNA: TGTGCCAGTAGTAACAGGGGCCCCCCAGATACGCAGTATTTT; CDR3 protein: CASSNRGPPDTQYF; J gene: TRBJ2-3; V gene: TRBV19; clone size: many; D gene: TRBD1